This T cell receptor beta chain was recovered during a study of monozygotic twins with inflammatory bowel disease. Donors each contributed one blood sample measuring under 3 ml. CDR3 size: 15 residues. The V gene's germline CDR1 is DFQATT and CDR2 SNEGSKA (reference sequence). TCRdb reworked the 5' RACE reads into one entry per CDR3 protein, no DNA. The listing records fewer than 550,000 distinct CDR3 sequences. The V call is TRBV20-1, the J call TRBJ2-3; the TCRdb D gene call, TRBD1, has no DNA to confirm it. The source is a human donor with ulcerative colitis or Crohn's disease, or a healthy co-twin of an affected twin (not recorded which). Sequenced input: blood. CDR3 residues: CSADLEGDSTDTQYF.